The 4 T cell receptor beta chains listed next were all sequenced from one sample in a study of blood T cells in healthy people across ages. For the second PCR, which ran for roughly 7 to 11 cycles, a sample-barcoded 5' primer and a J-beta primer mix were used. TCRdb ran MiXCR on the 5' RACE reads and lists one entry per CDR3 protein. The sample shows around 1,500,000 distinct CDR3 sequences, about 40% of them seen only once. The sample comprised blood. These receptors came from a woman younger than 30 in good health.

The rearrangement links TRBV4-1 to TRBJ2-7, with unresolved D. The CDR3 has 14 amino acids. Germline CDR1 MGHRA, CDR2 YSYEKL. Trimming stripped 0 bases from V and 7 bases from J, with 13 bases between. In nucleotides, the CDR3 is TGCGCCAGCAGCCAAGATTGGGTAGTCAATGAGCAGTACTTC. Translating gives CASSQDWVVNEQYF.

This clonotype was seen at least ten times. The chain joins TRBV28 to TRBJ1-3; no clear D gene. The CDR3 runs to 14 residues. Per the germline V gene, CDR1 is MDHEN and CDR2 is SYDVKM. V was clipped by 2 bases and J by 6 bases, with 11 bases between them. CDR3 sequence: CASSLLEGVNTIYF. CDR3 DNA sequence: TGTGCCAGCAGTTTACTGGAGGGAGTAAACACCATATATTTT.

Concerning this clonotype itself: Mismatch with germline at one junction end may stem from a read error. CDR3: CASSFLDSDNEQFF. The CDR3, as DNA: TGTGCCAGCAGTTTTCTGGACTCCGACAATGAGCAGTTCTTC. This sequence joins TRBV27 and TRBJ2-1, with D possibly matching TRBD2 (5 bases). The CDR3 has 14 amino acids. CDR1 is MNHEY, CDR2 SMNVEV, per germline (reference sequence).

This clonotype was counted at least ten times. The chain has TRBV7-9 and TRBJ2-1; D is undetermined. The V and J ends lost 1 base and 9 bases respectively, with 4 bases between them. This CDR3 has 11 residues. From germline, CDR1 is SEHNR and CDR2 FQNEAQ (reference sequence). CDR3 sequence reads: CASSLEAEQFF. The CDR3 DNA is TGTGCCAGCAGCTTAGAGGCTGAGCAGTTCTTC.